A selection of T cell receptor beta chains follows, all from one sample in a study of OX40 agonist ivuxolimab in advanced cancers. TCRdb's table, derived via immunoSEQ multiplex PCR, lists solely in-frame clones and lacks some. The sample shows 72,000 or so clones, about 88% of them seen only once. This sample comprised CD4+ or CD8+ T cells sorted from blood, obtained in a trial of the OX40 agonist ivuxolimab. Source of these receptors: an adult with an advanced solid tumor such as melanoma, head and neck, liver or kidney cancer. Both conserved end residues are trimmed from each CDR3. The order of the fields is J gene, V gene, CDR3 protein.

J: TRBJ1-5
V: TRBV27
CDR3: ASSPLGQTSYNQPQH

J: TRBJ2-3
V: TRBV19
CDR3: ASKQGALDTQY

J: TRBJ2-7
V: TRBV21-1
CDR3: ASSKARTVLAGVDYEQY

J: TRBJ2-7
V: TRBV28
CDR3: ASSAFRQGREQY

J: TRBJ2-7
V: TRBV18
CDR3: ATSAGMGTEQY

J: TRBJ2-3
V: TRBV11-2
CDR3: ASSPRPSTDTQY

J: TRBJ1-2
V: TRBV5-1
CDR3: ASSLGQPGYGYT

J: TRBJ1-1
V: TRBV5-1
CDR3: ASSLVGTGGTEAF

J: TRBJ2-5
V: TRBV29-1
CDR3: SVPGQLQETQY

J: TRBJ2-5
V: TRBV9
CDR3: ASSEGVLQIQETQY

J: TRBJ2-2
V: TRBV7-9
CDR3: ASSLGLGIIGELF

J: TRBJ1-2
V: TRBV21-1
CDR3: ASSKVRGGLSRSNYGYT

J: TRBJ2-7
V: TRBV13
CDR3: ASSLQGRRDRGHEQY

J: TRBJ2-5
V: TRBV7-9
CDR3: ASSLGGTQY

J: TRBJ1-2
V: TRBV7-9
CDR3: ASSLKDRLDGYT

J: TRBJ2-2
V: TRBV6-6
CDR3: ASSETSNTGELF

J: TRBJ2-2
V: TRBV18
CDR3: ASSTGNTGELF

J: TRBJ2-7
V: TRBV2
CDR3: ASSTGTAYEQY

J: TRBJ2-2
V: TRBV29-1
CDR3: SVDGGGTGELF

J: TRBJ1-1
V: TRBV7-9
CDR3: ASSRSKTAEAF

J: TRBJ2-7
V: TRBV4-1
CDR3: ASSQAWAIISYEQY

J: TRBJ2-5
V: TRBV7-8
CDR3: ASSKLAYQETQY

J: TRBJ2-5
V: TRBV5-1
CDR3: ASAGDRQETQY

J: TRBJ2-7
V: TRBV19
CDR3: ASSIDPSSYEQY

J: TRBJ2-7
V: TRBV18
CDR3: ASSLSINEQY

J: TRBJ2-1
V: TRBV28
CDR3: ASSRTSGGGNEQF

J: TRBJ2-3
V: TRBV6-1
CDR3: ASIITGRGTDTQY

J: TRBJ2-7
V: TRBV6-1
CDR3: ASRRDRGLYEQY

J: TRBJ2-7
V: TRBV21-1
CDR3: ASSKEDKTAPGREQY

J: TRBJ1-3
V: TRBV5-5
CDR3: ASSITLRDRENTIY

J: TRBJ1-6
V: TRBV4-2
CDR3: ASSPNSESPLH

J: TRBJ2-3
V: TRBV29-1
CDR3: SVLRLAGGGDTQY

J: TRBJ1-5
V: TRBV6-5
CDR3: ASGRWGNQPQH

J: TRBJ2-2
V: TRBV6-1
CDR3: ASSEEGAVGELF

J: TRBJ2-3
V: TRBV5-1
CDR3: ASSLVGRDTQY

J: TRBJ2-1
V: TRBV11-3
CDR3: ASSPGSTSLEQF

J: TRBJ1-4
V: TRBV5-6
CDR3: ASSLEHLEKLF

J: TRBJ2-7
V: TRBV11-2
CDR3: ASSRDRLQY

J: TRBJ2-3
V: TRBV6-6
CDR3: ASSPAGGFADTQY

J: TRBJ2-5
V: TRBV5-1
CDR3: ASSLERRGNEETQY

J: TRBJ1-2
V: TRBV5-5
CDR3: ASSLNGNYGYT

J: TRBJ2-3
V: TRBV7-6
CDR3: ASSATGLDTQY

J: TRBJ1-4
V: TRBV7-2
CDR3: ASSLVPGYEKLF

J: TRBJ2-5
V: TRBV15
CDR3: ATSRDNQETQY

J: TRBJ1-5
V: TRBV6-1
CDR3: ASSGVDTLSTQPQH

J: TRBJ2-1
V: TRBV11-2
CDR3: ASSPSGRVYNEQF

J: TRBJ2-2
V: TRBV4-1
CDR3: ASSQGAAITGELF

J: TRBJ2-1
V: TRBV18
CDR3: ASSPLTPTGLAGNEQF

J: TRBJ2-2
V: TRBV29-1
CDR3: SVSTSNTGELF

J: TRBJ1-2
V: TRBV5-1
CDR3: ASSLAGYGYT

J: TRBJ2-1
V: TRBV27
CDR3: ASSYRAGGRGEQF

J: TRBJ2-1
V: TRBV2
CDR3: ASSLPGTGDHNEQF

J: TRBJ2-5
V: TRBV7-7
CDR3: ASSFDGSQETQY

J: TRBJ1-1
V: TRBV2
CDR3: ASRQDRGTEAF

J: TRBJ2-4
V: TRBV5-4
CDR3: ASSLARQGGDIQY

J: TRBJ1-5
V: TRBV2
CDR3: ASSPSGQGANQPQH

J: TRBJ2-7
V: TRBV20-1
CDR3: SARQQYEQY